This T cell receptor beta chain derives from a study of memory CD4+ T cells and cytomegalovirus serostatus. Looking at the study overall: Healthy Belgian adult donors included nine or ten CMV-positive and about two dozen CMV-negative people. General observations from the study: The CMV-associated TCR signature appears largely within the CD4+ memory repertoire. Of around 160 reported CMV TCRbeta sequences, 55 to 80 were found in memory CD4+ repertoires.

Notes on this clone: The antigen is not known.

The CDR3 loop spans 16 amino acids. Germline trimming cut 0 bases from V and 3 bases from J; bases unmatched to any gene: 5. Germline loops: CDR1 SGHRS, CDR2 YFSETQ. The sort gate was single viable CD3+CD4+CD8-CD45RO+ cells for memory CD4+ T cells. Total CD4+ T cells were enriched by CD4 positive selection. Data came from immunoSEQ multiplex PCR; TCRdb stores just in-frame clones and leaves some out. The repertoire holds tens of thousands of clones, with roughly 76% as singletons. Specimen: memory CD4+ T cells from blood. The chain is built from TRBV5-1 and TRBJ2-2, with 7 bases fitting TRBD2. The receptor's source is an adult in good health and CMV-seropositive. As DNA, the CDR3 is TGCGCCAGCAGCTTGGAGCGGGGTCCCCACACCGGGGAGCTGTTTTTT. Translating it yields CASSLERGPHTGELFF.